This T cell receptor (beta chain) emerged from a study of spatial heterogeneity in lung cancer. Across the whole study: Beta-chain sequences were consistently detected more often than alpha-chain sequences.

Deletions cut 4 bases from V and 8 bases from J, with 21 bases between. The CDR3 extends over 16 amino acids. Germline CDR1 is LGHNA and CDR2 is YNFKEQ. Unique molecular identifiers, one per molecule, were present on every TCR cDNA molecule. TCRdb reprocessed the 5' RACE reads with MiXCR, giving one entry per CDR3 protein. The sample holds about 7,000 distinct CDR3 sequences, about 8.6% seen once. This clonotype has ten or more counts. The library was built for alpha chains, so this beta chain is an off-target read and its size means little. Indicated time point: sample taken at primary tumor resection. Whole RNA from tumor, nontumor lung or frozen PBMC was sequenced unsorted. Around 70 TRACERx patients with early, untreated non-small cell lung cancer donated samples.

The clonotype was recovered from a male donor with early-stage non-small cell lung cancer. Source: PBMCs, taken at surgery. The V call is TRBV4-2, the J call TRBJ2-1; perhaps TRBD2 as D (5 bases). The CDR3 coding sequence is TGTGCCAGCAGCCTCGGCGAGGGTTCGACTTTCGATGAGCAGTTCTTC. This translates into CASSLGEGSTFDEQFF.